This TCR beta chain originates from a study of CD8 T cells in ankylosing spondylitis. Study-level findings and limits: Peripheral blood samples showed relatively rare disease-linked clones, and these clones were CD8+. What seemed typical of ankylosing spondylitis blood was a TCR beta motif built from several highly homologous variants. Certain motif variants had earlier appeared in reactive arthritis synovial fluid and blood.

Each TCR beta library was made by quantitative 5'-RACE that incorporated molecular barcodes. TCRdb called the 5' RACE reads again in MiXCR, with one record for every CDR3 protein. The table shows under 850,000 distinct CDR3 sequences, with 15% to 20% occurring only once. This clonotype was counted a few times. Its antigen is unknown. This receptor was identified in a male donor with ankylosing spondylitis. Sequencing was carried out using blood, either unsorted or a sorted T cell fraction (not recorded which).

This CDR3 is CASSLEAVLSNYGYTF. CDR3 nucleotides: TGTGCCAGCAGCTTGGAGGCGGTGCTCTCAAACTATGGCTACACCTTC. The chain is built from TRBV7-9 and TRBJ1-2; D gene ambiguous. The germline gives CDR1 SEHNR, CDR2 FQNEAQ (reference sequence). The CDR3 extends over 16 amino acids. The V and J ends lost 3 bases and 2 bases respectively, with 16 bases between them.